The 24 T cell receptor beta chains presented below share a single source sample, sequenced in a study of Graves' ophthalmopathy and Graves' hyperthyroidism. The authors amplified TCR beta CDR3 regions, and they did so from RNA transcripts for repertoire sequencing. First-round RT-PCR relied on HTBI primers, and a second-round multiplex PCR came next. MiXCR, applied by TCRdb to the multiplex PCR reads, yields one record per CDR3 protein. The sample shows just over 600,000 distinct CDR3 sequences, around a fifth of them seen only once. The sequenced material came from peripheral blood. These receptors came from a woman younger than 30 with stable Graves' hyperthyroidism. Some clones in this sample may be carry-over from other donors' samples.

Only a few counts were recorded for this clonotype. The chain employs TRBV4-3 and TRBJ2-2; 8 nucleotides match TRBD2. The junction had 1 base not matched to a gene; V was cut back by 1 base and J by 3 bases. This CDR3 spans 15 amino acids. Germline V gene lookup returns CDR1 LGHNA and CDR2 YSLEER. The DNA for the CDR3 is TGCGCCAGCAGCCAAGCGGGGGGGTACACCGGGGAGCTGTTTTTT. Its translation: CASSQAGGYTGELFF.

This clonotype came up many times. V usage is TRBV12-3 or TRBV12-4 and J usage is TRBJ1-2; no clear D. V was trimmed by 3 bases and J by 0 bases, leaving 11 bases between them. The CDR3 runs to 15 residues. CDR3 sequence (DNA): TGTGCCAGCAGTTTTGGTACAGTCCCTAACTATGGCTACACCTTC. It is translated as CASSFGTVPNYGYTF.

The chain recombines TRBV6-1 with TRBJ1-1; the D gene is possibly TRBD1 (6 bases). Trimming cost V 1 base and J 0 bases, with 15 bases left between them. Germline CDR1 is MNHNS and CDR2 is SASEGT. This CDR3 region has 17 residues. The CDR3 DNA follows: TGTGCCAGCAGTGAAGGGAGGGGGGGGACCTTGAACACTGAAGCTTTCTTT. Encoded protein: CASSEGRGGTLNTEAFF.

This clonotype was seen many times. J is TRBJ2-5 and V is TRBV11-2; 7 bases map to TRBD2. Unmatched junction bases numbered 10, after V lost 5 bases and J lost 4 bases. The length of the CDR3 is 15 residues. CDR1 SGHAT and CDR2 FQNNGV come from the germline V gene. The CDR3 sequence is CASSHPGEGGETQYF. DNA of the CDR3: TGTGCCAGCAGCCATCCTGGGGAGGGAGGAGAGACCCAGTACTTC.

The chain has TRBV28 and TRBJ1-2, with D tentatively TRBD1 (6 bases). V was pared by 5 bases and J by 2 bases, with 15 bases between. Germline CDR1 and CDR2: MDHEN and SYDVKM. The CDR3 is made up of 15 amino acids. CDR3 in DNA: TGTGCCAGCAGTAAAGGGGGACACCAAAACTATGGCTACACCTTC. As protein: CASSKGGHQNYGYTF.

This rearrangement joins TRBV18 to TRBJ2-5; D is possibly TRBD1 or TRBD2 (5 bases each). The CDR3 runs to 14 residues. V shed 3 bases and J shed 5 bases, with 13 bases lying between them. The germline V gene encodes CDR1 KGHSH and CDR2 LQKENI. The CDR3 reads CASSPGDRGETQYF. CDR3 DNA: TGTGCCAGCTCACCGGGGGACCGTGGGGAGACCCAGTACTTC. Full variable domain (outside the CDR3, taken from reference TRBV18 and TRBJ2-5): NAGVMQNPRHLVRRRGQEARLRCSPMKGHSHVYWYRQLPEEGLKFMVYLQKENIIDESGMPKERFSAEFPKEGPSILRIQQVVRGDSAAYFCASSPGDRGETQYFGPGTRLLVL.

V is TRBV5-6 and J is TRBJ1-1; D is perhaps TRBD1 (5 bases). This CDR3 has 14 residues. With 0 bases removed from V and 5 bases from J, the gap between germline ends came to 11 bases. Germline V lookup: CDR1 SGHDT, CDR2 YYEEEE. CDR3 amino acids: CASSLAGAQTEAFF. As DNA, the CDR3 is TGTGCCAGCAGCTTGGCCGGGGCGCAAACTGAAGCTTTCTTT.

The genes are TRBV20-1 and TRBJ1-5, with TRBD1 matching 12 bases. The germline gives CDR1 DFQATT, CDR2 SNEGSKA (reference sequence). The CDR3 loop spans 13 amino acids. J lost 7 bases, V lost 5 bases, and 3 bases had no gene match. This CDR3 is CSAGTGGRQPQHF. The CDR3 DNA follows: TGCAGTGCTGGGACAGGGGGCCGGCAGCCCCAGCATTTT.

This chain connects TRBV6-1 to TRBJ2-5; D is possibly TRBD2 (5 bases). The CDR3 runs to 13 residues. Germline lookup yields CDR1 MNHNS and CDR2 SASEGT. The ends were cut back, 5 bases at V and 5 bases at J, with 12 bases in the middle. This CDR3 reads CASSKNRGETQYF. Written as DNA, the CDR3 is TGTGCCAGCAGTAAAAACCGCGGGGAGACCCAGTACTTC.

This clonotype was seen ten or more times. CDR3 protein: CASSGTANSPLHF. The CDR3 nucleotides read TGTGCCAGCAGCGGGACAGCTAATTCACCCCTCCACTTT. The chain employs TRBV12-3 or TRBV12-4 and TRBJ1-6; TRBD1 matches 7 bases. CDR3 length: 13 amino acids. Trimming cost V 6 bases and J 6 bases; bases outside gene matches: 2.

This clonotype has at least ten counts. The chain recombines TRBV7-3 with TRBJ1-1, with 8 nucleotides matching TRBD1. Germline V gives CDR1 SGHTA, CDR2 FQGTGA. The CDR3 covers 14 residues. V trimming: 5 bases; J trimming: 7 bases; junction bases outside the gene matches: 9. CDR3 DNA sequence: TGTGCCAGCAGCCCTCAACAGGGGGGCCTTGAAGCTTTCTTT. Its protein product is CASSPQQGGLEAFF.

The chain employs TRBV28 and TRBJ1-1; D unresolved. Germline V gives CDR1 MDHEN, CDR2 SYDVKM. The CDR3 is 15 amino acids. V lost 0 bases and J lost 1, with 9 bases in between. CDR3 sequence: CASSLWGMGNTEAFF. CDR3 in DNA: TGTGCCAGCAGTTTATGGGGGATGGGGAACACTGAAGCTTTCTTT.

Many counts were recorded for this clonotype. The chain is built from TRBV10-1 and TRBJ2-2, with 9 positions matching TRBD1. CDR3 length: 14 amino acids. CDR1 is WNHNN, CDR2 SYGVQD, per germline (reference sequence). V trimming: 5 bases; J trimming: 6 bases; junction bases outside the gene matches: 4. The CDR3 bases are TGCGCCAGCAGTCGGACAGGGGAGGCCGGGGAGCTGTTTTTT. Its protein is CASSRTGEAGELFF.

This sequence joins TRBV10-3 and TRBJ2-7, with D possibly TRBD1 on 6 matching bases. Trimming removed 3 bases at V and 6 bases at J, with 12 bases between. Germline CDR1 is ENHRY and CDR2 is SYGVKD. The CDR3 extends over 13 amino acids. The CDR3 sequence is CAISEVPDSEQYF. In DNA form, the CDR3 reads TGTGCCATCAGTGAAGTCCCGGACAGCGAGCAGTACTTC.

This clonotype was counted only a few times. A much larger clone differs by one base, so this may be a read error. The gene calls are TRBV20-1 and TRBJ2-7, with D possibly matching TRBD2 (7 bases). CDR1 is DFQATT and CDR2 is SNEGSKA in the germline V gene (reference sequence). This CDR3 comprises 17 residues. Between the trimmed V and J ends, which lost 5 bases and 4 bases, there was a span of 27 bases. CDR3 DNA sequence: TGCAGTGCTGGAGGGGCCCTAGAGAGGGGGGGCCAATACGAGCAGTACTTC. It yields the protein CSAGGALERGGQYEQYF.

This clonotype was found many times. As DNA, the CDR3 is TGTGCCAGCAGCGTAGCAGGACAGGTGGGGGCTGAAGCTTTCTTT. Its translation: CASSVAGQVGAEAFF. The chain is built from TRBV9 and TRBJ1-1; 7 nucleotides match TRBD1. V was pared by 0 bases and J by 6 bases, with 8 bases of the junction left unmatched. Per germline, CDR1 SGDLS and CDR2 YYNGEE. This CDR3 has 15 amino acids.

This clonotype showed up many times. This rearrangement joins TRBV2 to TRBJ1-5, with D perhaps matching TRBD1 (5 bases). The germline CDR1 and CDR2 sequences are SNHLY and FYNNEI. The CDR3 has 13 amino acids. V lost 7 bases, J lost 5 bases, and 12 bases lay in between. CDR3 bases: TGTGCCAGCACTCAACTGGGGGATCAGCCCCAGCATTTT. Residues: CASTQLGDQPQHF.

This clonotype was seen only a few times. The CDR3 region has the DNA TGCAGTGCTAGAGATCGTGGCAGGGTGAACACTGAAGCTTTCTTT. This sequence encodes CSARDRGRVNTEAFF. The chain uses TRBV20-1 and TRBJ1-1; D is possibly TRBD1 (5 bases). Trimming took 0 bases from V and 0 from J, leaving 11 bases between them. Germline V gene sequence: CDR1 DFQATT, CDR2 SNEGSKA (reference sequence). The CDR3 length is 15 residues.

Ten or more counts support this clonotype. This chain uses TRBV6-2 or TRBV6-3 with TRBJ2-7; D gene ambiguous. The V gene lost 6 bases and the J gene lost 7 bases, with 16 bases spanning the gap. Germline assignment: CDR1 MNHEY and CDR2 SVGEGT. The length of the CDR3 is 13 residues. The CDR3 is CASRRDIPGEQYF. The DNA for the CDR3 is TGTGCCAGCAGACGCGACATCCCCGGAGAGCAGTACTTC.

On this clonotype itself: Being one base from a much bigger clone, this may be a read error. The rearrangement links TRBV5-1 to TRBJ2-5, with D unresolved. The CDR3 extends over 14 amino acids. Per germline, CDR1 SGHRS and CDR2 YFSETQ. DNA for the CDR3: TGCGCCAGCAGCTTGGAGGCAGGCACGGAGACCGAGTACTTC. Translating gives CASSLEAGTETEYF.

The rearrangement joins TRBV6-2 or TRBV6-3 to TRBJ1-2; D is perhaps TRBD1 (5 bases). Germline values: CDR1 MNHEY, CDR2 SVGEGT. Trimming stripped 2 bases from V and 0 bases from J, with 19 bases between. The CDR3 sequence is 18 residues long. The CDR3 DNA is TGTGCCAGCAGTTACGGGTGGGTGGGACCCTCCGCTAACTATGGCTACACCTTC. As protein: CASSYGWVGPSANYGYTF.

The rearrangement joins TRBV3-1 to TRBJ1-5, with D perhaps matching TRBD1 (5 bases). From germline, CDR1 is LGHDT and CDR2 YNNKEL (reference sequence). V shed 4 bases and J shed 6 bases, with 10 bases lying between them. The CDR3 consists of 13 residues. The CDR3 protein is CASSPITGQPQHF. Here the CDR3 DNA reads TGTGCCAGCAGCCCTATTACAGGTCAGCCCCAGCATTTT.

This clonotype appeared a few times. The chain uses TRBV12-3 or TRBV12-4 and TRBJ1-1; D remains ambiguous. V shed 6 bases and J shed 5 bases, with 13 bases lying between them. The length of the CDR3 is 13 residues. CDR3 protein: CASSLQERTEAFF. In nucleotides, the CDR3 is TGTGCCAGCAGCCTCCAAGAACGGACTGAAGCTTTCTTT.

This chain links TRBV19 with TRBJ2-4; D call uncertain. Deletions cut 0 bases from V and 8 bases from J, with 8 bases between. CDR3 length: 13 amino acids. Germline V lookup: CDR1 LNHDA, CDR2 SQIVND (reference sequence). Here the CDR3 DNA reads TGTGCCAGTAGTATAGAGTTGGTGGACATTCAGTACTTC. Amino acids: CASSIELVDIQYF.